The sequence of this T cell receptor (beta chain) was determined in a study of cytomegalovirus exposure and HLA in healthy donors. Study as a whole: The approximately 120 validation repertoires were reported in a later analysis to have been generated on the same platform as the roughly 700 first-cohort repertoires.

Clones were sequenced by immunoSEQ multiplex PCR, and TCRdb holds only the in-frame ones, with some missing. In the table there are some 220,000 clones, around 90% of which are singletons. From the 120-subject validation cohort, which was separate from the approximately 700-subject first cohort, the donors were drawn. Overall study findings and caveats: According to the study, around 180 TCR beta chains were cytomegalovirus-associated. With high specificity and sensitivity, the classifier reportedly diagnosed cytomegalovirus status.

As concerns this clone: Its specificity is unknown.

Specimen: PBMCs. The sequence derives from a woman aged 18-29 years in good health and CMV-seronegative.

Here the CDR3 reads CASSLTGINTEAFF. As DNA, the CDR3 is TGTGCCAGCAGTTTAACAGGGATAAACACTGAAGCTTTCTTT. V and J are TRBV27 and TRBJ1-1; possibly TRBD1 for D (6 bases). This CDR3 has 14 residues. Germline assignment: CDR1 MNHEY and CDR2 SMNVEV (reference sequence). V was clipped by 2 bases and J by 2 bases, with 9 bases between them.